This entry features one TCR beta chain sequence. The antigen remains unidentified. Sort purity for all populations was recorded as exceeding 98%. Germline CDR1 is LNHDA and CDR2 is SQIVND (reference sequence). V gave up 6 bases and J gave up 4 bases; unmatched junction bases: 3. The CDR3 covers 14 residues. The data are from a study of beta chain features in type 1 diabetes. Investigators reverse transcribed all isolated RNA, so they sequenced expressed TCRB transcripts. Naive, central memory and regulatory T cell samples came to a mean of approximately 4 million reads. Generated by immunoSEQ multiplex PCR, the TCRdb table keeps only in-frame clones and is missing some. Here the sample spans a few hundred thousand clones, approximately 12% being singletons. Findings and limits, study-wide: Shorter TCRB CDR3s, moderately but significantly so, were found in Type 1 diabetes patients in all four CD4+ subsets. Junctions at VDJ sites from type 1 diabetes patients had fewer insertions and more deletions.

This TCR derives from a man aged 18-30 years in good health. The sample consisted of naive CD4+ T cells from blood. The chain combines TRBV19 with TRBJ2-2; 9 bases match TRBD2. CDR3 sequence: CASSAGGATGELFF. Written as DNA, the CDR3 is TGTGCCAGTAGCGCGGGGGGGGCCACCGGGGAGCTGTTTTTT.